A selection of T cell receptor beta chains follows, all from one sample in a study of blood T cells in healthy people across ages. TCRdb fed the 5' RACE reads into MiXCR, producing one record per CDR3 protein. In the table there are over 600,000 distinct CDR3 sequences, less than 45% of which are singletons. Sequencing was performed on blood. Receptor source: a man aged 80 or over in good health. Both conserved end residues are part of each CDR3. Fields, in order: clone size, J gene, D gene, V gene, CDR3 DNA, CDR3 protein. A D gene is named only where the DNA matches it firmly. Only some rows state a clone size, as once, few, many or a class for expanded clones.

.	TRBJ2-1	TRBD2	TRBV27	TGTGCCAGCAGTAACCTGGGGCTAGCGGGAGGTCCCAGGGAGCAGTTCTTC	CASSNLGLAGGPREQFF
.	TRBJ1-4	.	TRBV27	TGTTCCAGCAGTTTCTCGGGTGAAAAACTGTTTTTT	CSSSFSGEKLFF
many	TRBJ2-2	.	TRBV6-2/TRBV6-3	TGTGCCAGTTCTGTGGGCACCGGGGAGCTGTTTTTT	CASSVGTGELFF
.	TRBJ2-7	.	TRBV5-1	TGCGCCAGCAGCATGTCTGCCGGGACTGGCTACGAGCAGTACTTC	CASSMSAGTGYEQYF
few	TRBJ2-1	.	TRBV24-1	TGTGCCACCAGTGATCCCCAGACTAGTAGCTATGAGCAGTTCTTC	CATSDPQTSSYEQFF
.	TRBJ2-2	TRBD1	TRBV7-2	TGTGCCAGCAGCGTAGGACAGGGGGGGAGGACCGGGGAGCTGTTTTTT	CASSVGQGGRTGELFF
.	TRBJ2-1	TRBD2	TRBV5-1	TGCGCCAGCAGCCTGACTAGCGGGGGCCGTAATGTTGAGCAGTTCTTC	CASSLTSGGRNVEQFF
.	TRBJ2-1	TRBD1	TRBV9	TGTGCCAGCAGCAACAAAATGGGACAGGGGGCCTATGAGCAGTTCTTC	CASSNKMGQGAYEQFF
few	TRBJ2-5	TRBD2	TRBV6-2/TRBV6-3	TGTGCCAGCAGTTACTTCAGCGGGAAAGAGACCCAGTACTTC	CASSYFSGKETQYF
many	TRBJ2-1	TRBD2	TRBV5-1	TGCGCCAGCAGCTTGGAGCCGGGACTAGCGGTAGATGAGCAGTTCTTC	CASSLEPGLAVDEQFF
.	TRBJ2-3	TRBD2	TRBV5-1	TGCGCCAGCCAACAGGGTAATAGCGGGAGGCCCCGCACGCAGTATTTT	CASQQGNSGRPRTQYF
.	TRBJ2-3	TRBD2	TRBV9	TGTGCCAGCAGCGTCGGGACTAGCGAGGATACGCAGTATTTT	CASSVGTSEDTQYF
few	TRBJ2-5	.	TRBV10-2	TGCGCCAGCAGTGATACAGGGAGGGCGGGAGAGACCCAGTACTTC	CASSDTGRAGETQYF
many	TRBJ2-7	TRBD1	TRBV7-8	TGTGCCAGCAGCACGGACAGGGGGCTGGACGAGCAGTACTTC	CASSTDRGLDEQYF
few	TRBJ2-2	TRBD2	TRBV18	TGTGCCAGCTCAGTACGAACTTACAGCGGGAGAGAGAACACCGGGGAGCTGTTTTTT	CASSVRTYSGRENTGELFF
.	TRBJ1-2	TRBD1	TRBV6-2/TRBV6-3	TGTGCCAGCAGTTCAGGAGGACAGGGGGAATATGGCTACACCTTC	CASSSGGQGEYGYTF
.	TRBJ2-1	.	TRBV5-1	TGCGCCAGCAGCATGGATAGGGGCGGTGAGCAGTTCTTC	CASSMDRGGEQFF
few	TRBJ2-1	TRBD2	TRBV18	TGTGCCAGCTCACCACTGCGCGTAGCGGGGGCCAACAATGAGCAGTTCTTC	CASSPLRVAGANNEQFF
.	TRBJ1-2	.	TRBV20-1	TGCAGTGCTAGAGATAGCTGGCAGGGAAGCTATGGCTACACCTTC	CSARDSWQGSYGYTF
.	TRBJ2-5	.	TRBV5-1	TGCGCCAGCAGCGTGTCAACAGGGACGGAGCAGTACTTC	CASSVSTGTEQYF
.	TRBJ1-4	TRBD1	TRBV27	TGTGCCAGCAGCCCTGGACAGGGGCGACCGAGTAATGAAAAACTGTTTTTT	CASSPGQGRPSNEKLFF
few	TRBJ2-3	.	TRBV7-2	TGTGCCAGCAGCTTACGTGGGGGGGCCTCAGATACGCAGTATTTT	CASSLRGGASDTQYF
few	TRBJ2-4	.	TRBV7-2	TGTGCCAGCAGCCCCGGGGCGCGACTAGCCAAAAACATTCAGTACTTC	CASSPGARLAKNIQYF
many	TRBJ2-5	TRBD1	TRBV20-1	TGCAGTGCCCGGCGGGCAGGGGGATTTGCCGTGGCCAAGACCCAGTACTTC	CSARRAGGFAVAKTQYF
.	TRBJ1-6	.	TRBV2	TGTGCCAGCAGAGGCAGTCGGAATAATAATTCACCCCTCCACTTT	CASRGSRNNNSPLHF
.	TRBJ2-1	.	TRBV9	TGTGCCAGCAGCGTAGAAGCCTACAATGAGCAGTTCTTC	CASSVEAYNEQFF
.	TRBJ2-3	.	TRBV7-2	TGTGCCAGCAGGGAAGGGGCTAGCCTCCTTCATACGCAGTATTTT	CASREGASLLHTQYF
.	TRBJ1-5	.	TRBV6-2/TRBV6-3	TGTGCCAGCACCGCCCAGGGTCAGAGTCCGCCCCAGCATTTT	CASTAQGQSPPQHF
many	TRBJ2-3	.	TRBV20-1	TGCAGTGCTAGCGACCGGTCTAGCACAGATACGCAGTATTTT	CSASDRSSTDTQYF
.	TRBJ2-7	TRBD2	TRBV3-1	TGTGCCAGCAGCTCACTTGGCGGGCTAGCGGGAGGGACCGAGCAGTACTTC	CASSSLGGLAGGTEQYF
.	TRBJ1-2	TRBD1	TRBV5-1	TGCGCCAGCAGCTTGGACGACAGGGTCGGCTATGGCTACACCTTC	CASSLDDRVGYGYTF